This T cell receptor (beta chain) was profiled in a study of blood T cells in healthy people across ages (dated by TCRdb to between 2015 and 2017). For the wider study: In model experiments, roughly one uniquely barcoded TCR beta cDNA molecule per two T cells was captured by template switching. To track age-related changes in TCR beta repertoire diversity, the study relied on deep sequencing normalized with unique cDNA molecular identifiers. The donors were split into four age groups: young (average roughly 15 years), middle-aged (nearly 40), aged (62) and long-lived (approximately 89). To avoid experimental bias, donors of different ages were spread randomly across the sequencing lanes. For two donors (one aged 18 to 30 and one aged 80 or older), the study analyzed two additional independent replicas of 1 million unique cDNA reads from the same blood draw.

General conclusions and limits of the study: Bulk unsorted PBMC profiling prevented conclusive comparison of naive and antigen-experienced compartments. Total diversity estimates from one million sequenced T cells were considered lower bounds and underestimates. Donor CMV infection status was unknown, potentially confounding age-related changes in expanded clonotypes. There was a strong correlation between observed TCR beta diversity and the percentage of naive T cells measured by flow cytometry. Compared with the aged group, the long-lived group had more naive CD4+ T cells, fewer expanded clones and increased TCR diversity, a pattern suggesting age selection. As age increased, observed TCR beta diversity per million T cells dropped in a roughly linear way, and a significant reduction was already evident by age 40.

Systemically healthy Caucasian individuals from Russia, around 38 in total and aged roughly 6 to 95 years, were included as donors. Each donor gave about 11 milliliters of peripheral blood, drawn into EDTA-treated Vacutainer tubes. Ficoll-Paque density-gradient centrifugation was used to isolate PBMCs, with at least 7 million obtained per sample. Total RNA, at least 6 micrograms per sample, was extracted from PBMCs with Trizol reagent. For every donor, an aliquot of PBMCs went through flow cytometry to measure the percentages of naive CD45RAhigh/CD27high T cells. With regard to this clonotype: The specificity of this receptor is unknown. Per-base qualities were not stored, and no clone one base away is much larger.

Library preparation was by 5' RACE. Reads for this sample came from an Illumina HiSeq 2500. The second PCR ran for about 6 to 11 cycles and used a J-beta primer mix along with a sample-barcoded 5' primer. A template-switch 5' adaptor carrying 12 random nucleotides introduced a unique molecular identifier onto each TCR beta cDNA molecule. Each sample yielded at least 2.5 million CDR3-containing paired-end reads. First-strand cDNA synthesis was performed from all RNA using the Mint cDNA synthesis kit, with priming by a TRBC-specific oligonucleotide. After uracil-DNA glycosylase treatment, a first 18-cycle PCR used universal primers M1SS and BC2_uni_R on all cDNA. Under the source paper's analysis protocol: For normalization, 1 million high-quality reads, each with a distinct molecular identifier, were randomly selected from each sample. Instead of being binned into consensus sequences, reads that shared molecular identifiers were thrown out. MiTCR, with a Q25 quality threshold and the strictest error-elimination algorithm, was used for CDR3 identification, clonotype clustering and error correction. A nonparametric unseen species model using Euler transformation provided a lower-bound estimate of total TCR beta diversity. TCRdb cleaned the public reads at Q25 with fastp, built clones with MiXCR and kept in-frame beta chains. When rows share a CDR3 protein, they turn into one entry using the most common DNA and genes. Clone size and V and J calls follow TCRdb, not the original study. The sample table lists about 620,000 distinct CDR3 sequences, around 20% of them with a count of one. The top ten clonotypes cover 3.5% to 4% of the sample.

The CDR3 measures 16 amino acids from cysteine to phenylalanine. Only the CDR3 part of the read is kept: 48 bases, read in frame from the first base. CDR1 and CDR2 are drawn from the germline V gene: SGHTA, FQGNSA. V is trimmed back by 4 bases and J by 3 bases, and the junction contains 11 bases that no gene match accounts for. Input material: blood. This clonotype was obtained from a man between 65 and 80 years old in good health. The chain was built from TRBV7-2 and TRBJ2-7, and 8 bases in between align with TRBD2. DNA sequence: TGTGCCAGCAGCTCGAAGGGTCGGACTAGCAGCTACGAGCAGTACTTC. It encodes CASSSKGRTSSYEQYF.